The next 2 T cell receptor beta chains were all read from a single sample in a study of regulatory T cells in long-lasting Graves disease. With iRepertoire HTBI primers and Arm-PCR of CDR3 regions, TCR beta libraries were built. In TCRdb, the multiplex PCR reads were re-called with MiXCR into one record per CDR3 protein. The sample has roughly 400,000 distinct CDR3 sequences, roughly 23% seen once. The sample's time point: persistent/refractory GD, antithyroid drugs over 5 years with positive TRAb. RNA from PBMCs was the source of the TCR library. The specimen was peripheral blood mononuclear cells (PBMCs), collected when the disease was refractory, from a patient treated with antithyroid drugs. These receptors all stem from a female donor with Graves disease.

The chain links TRBV27 to TRBJ2-7; 11 bases are a match to TRBD2. Looked up from germline, CDR1 is MNHEY and CDR2 is SMNVEV (reference sequence). J lost 1 base, V lost 6 bases, and 5 bases had no gene match. The CDR3 is 15 amino acids. This chain's CDR3 is CASRSTSGMSYEQYF. The CDR3 DNA follows: TGTGCCAGCAGATCGACTAGCGGGATGTCCTACGAGCAGTACTTC.

This clonotype was seen at least ten times. The chain couples TRBV2 to TRBJ2-5, with TRBD2 matching 7 bases. The CDR3 sequence is 17 residues long. CDR1 and CDR2 from the germline V gene are SNHLY and FYNNEI. Germline trimming cut 7 bases from V and 1 base from J; bases unmatched to any gene: 15. CDR3 coding DNA: TGTGCCAGCACCGACCCCTTGAACGGGAGGATCCAAGAGACCCAGTACTTC. It is translated as CASTDPLNGRIQETQYF.